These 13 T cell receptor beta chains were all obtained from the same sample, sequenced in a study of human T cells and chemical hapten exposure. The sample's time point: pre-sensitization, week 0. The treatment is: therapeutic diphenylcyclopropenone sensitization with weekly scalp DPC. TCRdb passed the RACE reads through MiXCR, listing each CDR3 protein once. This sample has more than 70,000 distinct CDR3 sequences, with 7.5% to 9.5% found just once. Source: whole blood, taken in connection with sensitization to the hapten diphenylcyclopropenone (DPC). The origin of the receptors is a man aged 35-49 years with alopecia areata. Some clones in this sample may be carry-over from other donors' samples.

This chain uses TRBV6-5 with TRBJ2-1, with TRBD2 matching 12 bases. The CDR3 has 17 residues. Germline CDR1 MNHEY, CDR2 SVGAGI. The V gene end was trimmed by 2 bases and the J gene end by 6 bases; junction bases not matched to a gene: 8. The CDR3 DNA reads TGTGCCAGCAGTTACCTCCAAGGGGGACTAGCGGGCAATGAGCAGTTCTTC. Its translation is CASSYLQGGLAGNEQFF.

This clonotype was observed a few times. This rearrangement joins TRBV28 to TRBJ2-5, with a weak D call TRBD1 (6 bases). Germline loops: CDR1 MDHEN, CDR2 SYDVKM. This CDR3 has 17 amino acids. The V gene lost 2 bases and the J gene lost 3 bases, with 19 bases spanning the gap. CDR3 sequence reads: CASSLIKASRGEETQYF. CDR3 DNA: TGTGCCAGCAGTTTAATTAAGGCGTCCAGGGGTGAAGAGACCCAGTACTTC.

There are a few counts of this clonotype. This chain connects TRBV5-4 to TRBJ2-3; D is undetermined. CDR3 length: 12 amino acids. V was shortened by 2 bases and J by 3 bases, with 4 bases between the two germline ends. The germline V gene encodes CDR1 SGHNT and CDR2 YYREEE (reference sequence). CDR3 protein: CASSFTTDTQYF. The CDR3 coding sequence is TGTGCCAGCAGCTTTACGACAGATACGCAGTATTTT.

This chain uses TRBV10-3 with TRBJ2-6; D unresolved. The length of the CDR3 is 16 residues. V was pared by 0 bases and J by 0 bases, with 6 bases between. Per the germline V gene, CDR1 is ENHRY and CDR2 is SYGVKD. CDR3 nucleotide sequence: TGTGCCATCAGTGAGTCCTCAGACTCTGGGGCCAACGTCCTGACTTTC. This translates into CAISESSDSGANVLTF.

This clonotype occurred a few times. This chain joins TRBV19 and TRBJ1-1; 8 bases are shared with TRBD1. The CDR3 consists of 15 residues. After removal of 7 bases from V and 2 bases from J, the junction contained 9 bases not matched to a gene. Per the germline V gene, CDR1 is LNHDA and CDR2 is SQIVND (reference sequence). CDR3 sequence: CASTMGQATNTEAFF. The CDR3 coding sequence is TGTGCCAGTACTATGGGACAGGCGACCAACACTGAAGCTTTCTTT.

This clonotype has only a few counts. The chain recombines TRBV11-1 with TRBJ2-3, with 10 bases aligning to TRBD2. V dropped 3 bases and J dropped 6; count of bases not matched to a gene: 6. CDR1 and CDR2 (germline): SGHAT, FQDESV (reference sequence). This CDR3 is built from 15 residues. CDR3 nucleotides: TGTGCCAGCAGCTTGCTAGCGGGAGCCGGTGATACGCAGTATTTT. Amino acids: CASSLLAGAGDTQYF.

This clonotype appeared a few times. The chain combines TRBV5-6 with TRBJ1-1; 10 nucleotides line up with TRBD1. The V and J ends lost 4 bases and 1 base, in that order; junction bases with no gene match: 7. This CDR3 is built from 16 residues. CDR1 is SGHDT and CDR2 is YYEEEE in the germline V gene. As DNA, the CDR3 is TGTGCCAGCAGCCTAGACAGGGGGCTGAGGAACACTGAAGCTTTCTTT. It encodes CASSLDRGLRNTEAFF. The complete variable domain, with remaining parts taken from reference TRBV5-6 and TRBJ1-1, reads DAGVTQSPTHLIKTRGQQVTLRCSPKSGHDTVSWYQQALGQGPQFIFQYYEEEERQRGNFPDRFSGHQFPNYSSELNVNALLLGDSALYLCASSLDRGLRNTEAFFGQGTRLTVV.

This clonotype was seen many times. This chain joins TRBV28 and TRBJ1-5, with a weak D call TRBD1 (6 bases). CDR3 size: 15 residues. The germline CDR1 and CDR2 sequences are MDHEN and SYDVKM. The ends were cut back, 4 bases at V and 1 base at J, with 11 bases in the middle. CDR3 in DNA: TGTGCCAGCAGTTATACAGGGACGAGCAATCAGCCCCAGCATTTT. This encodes CASSYTGTSNQPQHF.

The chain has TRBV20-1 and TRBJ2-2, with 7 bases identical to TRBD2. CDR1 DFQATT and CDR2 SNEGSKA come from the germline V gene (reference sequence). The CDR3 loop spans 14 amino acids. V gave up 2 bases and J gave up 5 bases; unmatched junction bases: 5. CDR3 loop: CSARLLAATGELFF. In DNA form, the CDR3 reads TGCAGTGCTAGACTCCTAGCGGCGACCGGGGAGCTGTTTTTT.

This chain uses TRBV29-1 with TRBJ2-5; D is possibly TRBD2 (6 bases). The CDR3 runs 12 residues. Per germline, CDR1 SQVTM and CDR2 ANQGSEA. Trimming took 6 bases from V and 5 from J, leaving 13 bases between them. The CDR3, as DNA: TGCAGCGTGGGGGGTCCGGGGGAGACCCAGTACTTC. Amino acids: CSVGGPGETQYF.

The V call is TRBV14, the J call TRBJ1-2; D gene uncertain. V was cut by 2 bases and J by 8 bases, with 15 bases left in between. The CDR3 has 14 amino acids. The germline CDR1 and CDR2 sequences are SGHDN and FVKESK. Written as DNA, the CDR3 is TGTGCCAGCAGCCAATTGTCCACCAGCTACGGCTACACCTTC. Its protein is CASSQLSTSYGYTF.

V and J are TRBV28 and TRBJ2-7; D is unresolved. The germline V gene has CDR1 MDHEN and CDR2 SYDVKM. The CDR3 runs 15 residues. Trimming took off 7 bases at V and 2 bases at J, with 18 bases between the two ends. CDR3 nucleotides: TGTGCCAGCACCTCAGACCGCTCCCTACCCTACGAGCAGTACTTC. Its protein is CASTSDRSLPYEQYF.

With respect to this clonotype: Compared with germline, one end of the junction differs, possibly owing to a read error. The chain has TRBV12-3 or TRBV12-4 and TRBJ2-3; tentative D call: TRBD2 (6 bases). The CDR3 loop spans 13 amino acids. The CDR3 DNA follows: TGTGCCAGCAGTTTTAGCGGCACGGATACGCAGTATTTT. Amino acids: CASSFSGTDTQYF.